The source of this TCR beta chain is a study of blood T cell repertoires in COVID-19. About the research overall: PBMCs, B-cell-depleted T cells, or T cells were the source of the cDNA or gDNA that made up the material.

The Seattle site enrolled patients during active infection and followed them longitudinally. Germline CDR1 GTSNPN, CDR2 SVGIG (reference sequence). The CDR3 extends over 17 amino acids. V trimming: 3 bases; J trimming: 0 bases; junction bases outside the gene matches: 8. As processed by the authors: Estimates of nucleated cell counts were drawn from the amplification of reference gene primers. Sequencing was performed with immunoSEQ multiplex PCR; in TCRdb, only in-frame clones are kept and a portion is missing. The V and J calls and the clone size are those of that table, but D and trimming were determined from the DNA. The sample has about 280,000 clones, roughly 86% seen once.

The J gene is TRBJ1-5, the V gene TRBV30, with 10 bases lining up with TRBD1. The sequencing input was peripheral blood. This TCR was sampled from a woman in her twenties or thirties with COVID-19, enrolled during active disease. The CDR3 coding sequence is TGTGCCTGGAGGGAAGACAGGGGGCCTTATAGCAATCAGCCCCAGCATTTT. As protein: CAWREDRGPYSNQPQHF.